This T cell receptor beta chain came from a study of blood T cell repertoires in COVID-19. Study-wide context: Spain, Italy and the United States supplied samples that represented acute and convalescent COVID-19. T cells, B-cell-depleted T cells, or PBMCs provided the cDNA or gDNA that served as material.

Original processing methods: Amplification with reference gene primers provided the estimates of nucleated cell counts. Produced via immunoSEQ multiplex PCR; TCRdb's table is partial and in-frame only. That table supplies the V and J calls and clone size; D and trimming were determined from the DNA. The table shows 450,000 or so clones, with nearly 90% occurring only once. Recruited during active infection, patients (from Seattle) were subsequently followed longitudinally. The CDR3 loop spans 15 amino acids. V was shortened by 5 bases and J by 5 bases, with 18 bases between the two germline ends. The germline gives CDR1 MNHEY, CDR2 SMNVEV (reference sequence).

The sequenced sample was peripheral blood. V gene TRBV27 combines with J gene TRBJ1-1, with D possibly TRBD1 on 6 matching bases. The clonotype comes from a man between 18 and 29 years old with COVID-19, enrolled during active disease. The CDR3 reads CASSPGRGRGTEAFF. CDR3 DNA sequence: TGTGCCAGCAGTCCCGGGCGGGGGCGAGGTACTGAAGCTTTCTTT.